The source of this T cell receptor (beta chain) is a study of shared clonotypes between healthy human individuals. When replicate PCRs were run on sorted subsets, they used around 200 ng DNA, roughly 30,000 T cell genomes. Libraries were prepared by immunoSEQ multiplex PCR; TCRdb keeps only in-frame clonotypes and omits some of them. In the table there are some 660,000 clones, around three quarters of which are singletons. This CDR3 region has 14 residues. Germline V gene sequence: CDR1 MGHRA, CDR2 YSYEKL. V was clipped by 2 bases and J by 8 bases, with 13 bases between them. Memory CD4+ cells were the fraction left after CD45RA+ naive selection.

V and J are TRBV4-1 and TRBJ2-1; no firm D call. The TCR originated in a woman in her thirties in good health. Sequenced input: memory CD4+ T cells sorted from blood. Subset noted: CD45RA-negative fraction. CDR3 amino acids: CASSQRPSVDEQFF. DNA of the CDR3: TGCGCCAGCAGCCAACGCCCCAGTGTGGATGAGCAGTTCTTC.